This entry concerns a single T cell receptor beta chain. The data are from a study of blood T cell repertoires in COVID-19. Trimming stripped 6 bases from V and 3 bases from J, with 17 bases between. Germline CDR1 MNHEY, CDR2 SVGAGI. The CDR3 has 15 amino acids. Only in-frame clones appear in the TCRdb table, and some are missing; sequencing was by immunoSEQ multiplex PCR. The sample holds about 350,000 clones, almost 90% seen once. The clonotype comes from a woman between 25 and 40 years old who had been exposed to COVID-19. The chain joins TRBV6-5 to TRBJ1-2; D might be TRBD1 (6 bases). The sample consisted of PBMCs or T cells enriched from blood (not recorded which). The CDR3 bases are TGTGCCAGCAGCCCACAGGGCTCCCCCTACTATGGCTACACCTTC. Residues: CASSPQGSPYYGYTF.